This TCR beta chain was identified during a study of cytotoxic CD8 clonotypes in ibrutinib-treated CLL. The wider study: After median around 70 months, approximately 14 stayed in remission, approximately twelve progressed; responses some 25 partial, 2 complete. Study results and limitations: Pretreatment clonality was elevated relative to age-matched healthy donors and paralleled circulating CD8+ T-cell counts. Clonality rose at ibrutinib response, held steady in sustained remission, and fell toward baseline at progression.

In germline, CDR1 is LNHDA, CDR2 SQIVND (reference sequence). This CDR3 contains 12 residues. Trimming shortened V by 6 bases and J by 4 bases, and 7 bases separated the two germline ends. This clone was detected only a few times. Its matching antigen is unknown. Targeted sequencing depth ranged from 1 in 200,000 to 1 in 1 million T cells. Clones were sequenced by immunoSEQ multiplex PCR, and TCRdb holds only the in-frame ones, with some missing. Of 15,000 to 20,000 clones listed, about 80% were seen once; the top ten hold about a sixth. This receptor was obtained from a human donor with chronic lymphocytic leukemia. The source material was PBMCs, sampled before ibrutinib treatment. This rearrangement joins TRBV19 to TRBJ1-5; D not certain. The CDR3 DNA reads as TGTGCCAGTAGAGACGGAAATCAGCCCCAGCATTTT. This sequence encodes CASRDGNQPQHF.